The 13 T cell receptor beta chains given below trace back to one sample, sequenced in a study of CD8 T cells in Susac syndrome. The RNA input was about 0.5 to 1 ug, and it was reverse transcribed with random hexamers. TCRdb fed the immunoSEQ multiplex PCR reads into MiXCR, producing one record per CDR3 protein. The sample records roughly 80,000 distinct CDR3 sequences, about 94% being singletons. Sequences were obtained from CD8+ T cells from PBMCs. The receptors come from a human donor in good health.

This rearrangement joins TRBV24-1 to TRBJ2-1, with 11 bases that match TRBD2. Germline trimming cut 4 bases from V and 8 bases from J; bases unmatched to any gene: 12. CDR1 is KGHDR, CDR2 SFDVKD, per germline. This CDR3 spans 17 amino acids. CDR3: CATSEGKLSGRAYEQFF. CDR3 DNA: TGTGCCACCAGTGAAGGAAAACTTAGCGGGAGGGCTTATGAGCAGTTCTTC.

This clonotype appeared once. The rearrangement links TRBV9 to TRBJ2-5, with 7 bases lining up with TRBD1. V shed 0 bases and J 2 bases; nucleotides not matched to a gene: 7. CDR1 and CDR2 from the germline V gene are SGDLS and YYNGEE. The CDR3 runs 16 residues. CDR3 region: CASSVEGATAQETQYF. The CDR3 DNA sequence: TGTGCCAGCAGCGTAGAGGGGGCGACGGCTCAAGAGACCCAGTACTTC.

The chain recombines TRBV24-1 with TRBJ2-5; D gene ambiguous. This CDR3 spans 13 amino acids. Germline values: CDR1 KGHDR, CDR2 SFDVKD. V dropped 0 bases and J dropped 3 bases, with 4 bases sitting between them. The CDR3 DNA sequence: TGTGCCACCAGTGATTTGCCGGAAGAGACCCAGTACTTC. It yields the protein CATSDLPEETQYF.

The gene calls are TRBV29-1 and TRBJ1-1; D unresolved. The CDR3 consists of 13 residues. Per germline, CDR1 SQVTM and CDR2 ANQGSEA. Trimming stripped 7 bases from V and 6 bases from J, with 18 bases between. This CDR3 reads CSGIPGIGPEAFF. The CDR3 DNA reads as TGCAGCGGTATACCCGGGATCGGGCCTGAAGCTTTCTTT.

The rearrangement uses TRBV9 and TRBJ2-7, with D tentatively TRBD1 (6 bases). Germline CDR1 is SGDLS and CDR2 is YYNGEE. This CDR3 has 14 amino acids. Trimming pared 0 bases from V and 0 bases from J, leaving 7 bases between. For the CDR3, the DNA is TGTGCCAGCAGCGTAGAGGGGGACTCCTACGAGCAGTACTTC. This encodes CASSVEGDSYEQYF. The whole variable domain, filled in from reference TRBV9 and TRBJ2-7, reads DSGVTQTPKHLITATGQRVTLRCSPRSGDLSVYWYQQSLDQGLQFLIQYYNGEERAKGNILERFSAQQFPDLHSELNLSSLELGDSALYFCASSVEGDSYEQYFGPGTRLTVT.

This chain joins TRBV7-9 and TRBJ2-1; a weak D match, TRBD2 (6 bases). V lost 4 bases, J lost 4 bases, and 11 bases lay in between. This CDR3 is 14 amino acids long. Germline CDR1 and CDR2: SEHNR and FQNEAQ (reference sequence). The CDR3 sequence: CASSSGLSYNEQFF. DNA for the CDR3: TGTGCCAGCAGCTCCGGACTAAGTTACAATGAGCAGTTCTTC.

The chain carries TRBV9 and TRBJ2-7; 12 bases map to TRBD2. This CDR3 comprises 15 residues. CDR1 and CDR2 from the germline V gene are SGDLS and YYNGEE. V lost 0 bases, J lost 5 bases, and 3 bases stayed unmatched. The CDR3 spells CASSVGGLAGHEQYF. The CDR3 region has the DNA TGTGCCAGCAGCGTAGGGGGACTAGCGGGCCACGAGCAGTACTTC.

This clonotype appeared a single time. This chain connects TRBV5-1 to TRBJ2-5; 8 bases align to TRBD1. The junction had 12 bases not matched to a gene; V was cut back by 3 bases and J by 2 bases. CDR3 length equals 17 residues. CDR1 and CDR2 (germline): SGHRS, YFSETQ. Written as DNA, the CDR3 is TGCGCCAGCAGCTCTAACGCTGGGACAGGTTCTCAAGAGACCCAGTACTTC. Amino acids: CASSSNAGTGSQETQYF.

The chain uses TRBV27 and TRBJ1-1; possible D gene TRBD1, 5 bases. Trimming removed 3 bases from V and 1 base from J, with 6 bases in between. Germline-derived CDR1 and CDR2 are MNHEY and SMNVEV (reference sequence). This CDR3 has 13 residues. The CDR3 DNA sequence: TGTGCCAGCAGTTTCCAGGGGAACACTGAAGCTTTCTTT. It codes for CASSFQGNTEAFF.

CDR3 DNA: TGTGCCAGCAGCTTGAGGGAACGGCCGACCCAGTACTTC. It specifies CASSLRERPTQYF. V and J are TRBV5-6 and TRBJ2-5, with D uncertain. Deletions cut 1 base from V and 7 bases from J, with 11 bases between. CDR1 SGHDT and CDR2 YYEEEE come from the germline V gene. This CDR3 is built from 13 residues. Full variable domain (outside the CDR3, taken from reference TRBV5-6 and TRBJ2-5): DAGVTQSPTHLIKTRGQQVTLRCSPKSGHDTVSWYQQALGQGPQFIFQYYEEEERQRGNFPDRFSGHQFPNYSSELNVNALLLGDSALYLCASSLRERPTQYFGPGTRLLVL.

The chain has TRBV24-1 and TRBJ2-1, with 7 bases lining up with TRBD2. Trimming took 1 base from V and 5 from J; bases not matched to a gene: 4. This CDR3 is built from 15 residues. Looked up from germline, CDR1 is KGHDR and CDR2 is SFDVKD. Here the CDR3 DNA reads TGTGCCACCAGTGATTTAGCTAGCGGTCACAATGAGCAGTTCTTC. Its protein is CATSDLASGHNEQFF.

The chain combines TRBV30 with TRBJ1-2; 7 positions agree with TRBD1. Germline values: CDR1 GTSNPN, CDR2 SVGIG (reference sequence). J lost 5 bases, V lost 4 bases, and 13 bases had no gene match. The CDR3 has 15 residues. Here the CDR3 reads CAWMTTGDRGYGYTF. The CDR3 DNA reads as TGTGCCTGGATGACCACAGGGGATCGGGGTTATGGCTACACCTTC.

This sequence joins TRBV29-1 and TRBJ2-1, with D possibly being TRBD1 (6 bases). Germline V gives CDR1 SQVTM, CDR2 ANQGSEA. The CDR3 consists of 14 residues. Trimming left V 7 bases short and J 4 bases short, with 17 bases between. The CDR3 sequence: CSATRGRGYNEQFF. For the CDR3, the DNA is TGCAGCGCCACTCGGGGCAGGGGTTACAATGAGCAGTTCTTC.